These 2 T cell receptor beta chains came from one sample sequenced in a study of blood T cell repertoires in COVID-19. Sequencing was performed with immunoSEQ multiplex PCR; in TCRdb, only in-frame clones are kept and a portion is missing. The sample shows 95,000 to 110,000 clones, roughly 80% of them seen only once. Sequencing used peripheral blood. Receptors originate from a woman over 75 with active or convalescent COVID-19.

The chain carries TRBV4-3 and TRBJ1-4, with D perhaps matching TRBD1 (6 bases). CDR3 length: 16 residues. V lost 1 base and J lost 3, with 12 bases in between. CDR1 and CDR2 from the germline V gene are LGHNA and YSLEER. CDR3: CASSQGSRTANEKLFF. The CDR3 DNA reads as TGCGCCAGCAGCCAAGGGTCGAGGACAGCTAATGAAAAACTGTTTTTT.

The gene calls are TRBV3-1 (or the pseudogene TRBV3-2) and TRBJ2-5; 10 nucleotides align to TRBD2. There are 18 residues in the CDR3. In germline, CDR1 is LGHDT, CDR2 YNNKEL (reference sequence). V dropped 0 bases and J dropped 5; count of bases not matched to a gene: 12. The CDR3 DNA reads as TGTGCCAGCAGCCAAGATGGTGGAGCGGGAGGGCCGAGGGAGACCCAGTACTTC. It specifies CASSQDGGAGGPRETQYF.